This T cell receptor beta chain was captured by sequencing in a study of T cell responses to AZD1222 COVID-19 vaccine (dated by TCRdb to 2020 to 2022). Regarding the research as a whole: TCR sequencing covered some 250 trial participants: 200 to 210 given two doses of AZD1222 and about 26 given two doses of MenACWY control vaccine. Trial participants were enrolled into age subgroups of 18-55, 56-69 and 70-plus years, which contained 148, 28 and 57 TCR-sequenced participants, respectively.

Trimmed from V: 5 bases; trimmed from J: 7 bases; junction bases lacking a gene match: 19. From cysteine to phenylalanine, the CDR3 is 17 amino acids long. Only the CDR3 DNA stays, 51 bases, in frame from base 1. The germline V gene (reference sequence) provides CDR1 MNHNY and CDR2 SVGAGI. What the time point label conveys for this sample: about 28 days (+/-7) after the second vaccine dose. AZD1222 recipients with second doses at about 4 weeks or about 12 weeks were pooled, because spike-specific TCR depth and breadth did not differ between schedules. Vaccinee samples came from UK trials COV001 and COV002, including a single-blind randomized controlled phase 2/3 trial of AZD1222 (ChAdOx1 nCoV-19) in healthy adults. For TCRbeta chain sequencing, PBMC samples from trial participants were taken at day 0 and at day 28 after the second dose. On this clone itself: Which antigen it targets is not known. Nothing much larger sits one base from this clone, and base qualities are not available.

The CDR3 regions of human TCRbeta chains were subjected to immunosequencing. On the authors' methods: TCRs in the repertoires were matched against a reference library of SARS-CoV-2-specific TCRs that had been generated with the MIRA antigen-specificity platform. Breadth meant the fraction of unique TCRs that were SARS-CoV-2-associated, whereas depth meant the fraction of total T cells that were SARS-CoV-2-associated. Using the MIRA data, each spike-specific TCR was mapped to the spike region that the TCR reacts to and placed in a CD4 or CD8 class. Log10-transformed breadth and depth values were compared by one-way ANOVA with Sidak's multiple comparisons tests. The immuneACCESS repertoire file appears here via TCRdb, limited to in-frame rearrangements. These files lack a portion of the clones; in checked studies, under half of the deficit traces to unresolved V genes, and the cause of the others is not known. V and J calls and clone size are as listed in that table; D and trimming were resolved from the DNA. Across this sample there are 80,000 to 95,000 clones, with 90% seen only once. Of the sample, about 5% falls within the top ten clones.

The research as a whole found: Only six AZD1222 recipients were SARS-CoV-2 seropositive at baseline, limiting conclusions about previously exposed vaccinees. Vaccine-associated CD4 TCRs spanned the whole spike protein, with dominant responses in regions 160-218 and 743-854. Nearly half of unique spike-specific TCRs reportedly recognized epitopes outside regions mutated in the B.1.351 and B.1.1.7 variants. In the small 56-69-year group, the increase in depth fell short of significance, most likely because of low power. After two AZD1222 doses, both the breadth and the depth of spike-specific TCRs were significantly higher than at day 0 and than in MenACWY recipients. Participants were mostly white British and included more females than males, and it was suggested by the authors that clonal diversity may have been underestimated. Because no day 14 peak-response samples were available, the repertoires could be characterized only after the peak T cell response.

The rearranged chain carries TRBV6-6 and TRBJ1-2; 7 central nucleotides agree with TRBD1. The sequences come from peripheral blood, collected 28 days after the second AZD1222 dose. The TCR was taken from an adult who received the AZD1222 COVID-19 vaccine. The CDR3 region has the sequence CASSQPLPTGESGGYTF. The sequenced DNA: TGTGCCAGCAGTCAACCTTTACCAACAGGGGAGTCGGGTGGCTACACCTTC.